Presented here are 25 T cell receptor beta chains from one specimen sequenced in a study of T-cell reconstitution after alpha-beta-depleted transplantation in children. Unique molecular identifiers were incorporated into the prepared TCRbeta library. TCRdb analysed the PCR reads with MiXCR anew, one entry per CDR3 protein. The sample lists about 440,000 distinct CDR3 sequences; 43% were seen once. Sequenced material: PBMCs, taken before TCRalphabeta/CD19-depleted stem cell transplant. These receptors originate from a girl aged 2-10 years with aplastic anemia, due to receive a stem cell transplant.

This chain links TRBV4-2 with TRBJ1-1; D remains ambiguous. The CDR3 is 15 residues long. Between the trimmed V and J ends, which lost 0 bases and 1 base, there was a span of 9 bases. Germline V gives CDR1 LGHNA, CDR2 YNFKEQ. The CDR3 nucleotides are TGTGCCAGCAGCCAAGAAGATAAGAAGAACACTGAAGCTTTCTTT. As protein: CASSQEDKKNTEAFF.

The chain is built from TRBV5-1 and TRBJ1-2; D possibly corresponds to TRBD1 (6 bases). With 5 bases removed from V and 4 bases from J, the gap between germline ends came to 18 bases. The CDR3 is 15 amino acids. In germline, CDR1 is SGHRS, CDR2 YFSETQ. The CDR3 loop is CASSSRPGGSYGYTF. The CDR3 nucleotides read TGCGCCAGCAGTTCGCGACCCGGGGGCAGCTATGGCTACACCTTC.

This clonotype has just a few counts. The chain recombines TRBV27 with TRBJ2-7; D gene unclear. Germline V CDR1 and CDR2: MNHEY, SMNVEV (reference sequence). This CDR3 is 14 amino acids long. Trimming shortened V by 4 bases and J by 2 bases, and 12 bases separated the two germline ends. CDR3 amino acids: CASSSIGATYEQYF. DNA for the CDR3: TGTGCCAGCAGTTCGATCGGAGCTACCTACGAGCAGTACTTC.

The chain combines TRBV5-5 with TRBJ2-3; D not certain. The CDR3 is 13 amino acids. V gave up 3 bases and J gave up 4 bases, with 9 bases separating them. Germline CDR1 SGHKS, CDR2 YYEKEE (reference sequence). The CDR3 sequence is CASSWAAPDTQYF. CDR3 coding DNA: TGTGCCAGCAGCTGGGCAGCGCCAGATACGCAGTATTTT. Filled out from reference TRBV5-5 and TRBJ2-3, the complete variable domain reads DAGVTQSPTHLIKTRGQQVTLRCSPISGHKSVSWYQQVLGQGPQFIFQYYEKEERGRGNFPDRFSARQFPNYSSELNVNALLLGDSALYLCASSWAAPDTQYFGPGTRLTVL.

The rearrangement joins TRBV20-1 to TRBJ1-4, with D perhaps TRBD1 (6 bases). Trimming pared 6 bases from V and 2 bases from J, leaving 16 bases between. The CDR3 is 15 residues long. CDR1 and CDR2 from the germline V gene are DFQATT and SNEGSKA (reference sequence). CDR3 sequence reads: CSAYSGGRTNEKLFF. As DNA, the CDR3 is TGCAGTGCCTACTCGGGGGGGCGCACTAATGAAAAACTGTTTTTT.

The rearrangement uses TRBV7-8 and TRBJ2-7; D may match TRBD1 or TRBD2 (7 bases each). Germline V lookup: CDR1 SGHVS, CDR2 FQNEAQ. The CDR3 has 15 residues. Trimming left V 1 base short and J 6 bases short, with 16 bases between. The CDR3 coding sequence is TGTGCCAGCAGCTTAGTTCAGGGGGGGAATCGCGAGCAGTACTTC. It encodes CASSLVQGGNREQYF. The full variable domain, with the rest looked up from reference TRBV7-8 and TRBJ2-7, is GAGVSQSPRYKVAKRGQDVALRCDPISGHVSLFWYQQALGQGPEFLTYFQNEAQLDKSGLPSDRFFAERPEGSVSTLKIQRTQQEDSAVYLCASSLVQGGNREQYFGPGTRLTVT.

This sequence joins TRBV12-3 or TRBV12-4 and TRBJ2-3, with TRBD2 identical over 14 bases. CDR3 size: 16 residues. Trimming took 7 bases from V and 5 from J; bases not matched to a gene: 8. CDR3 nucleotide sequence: TGTGCCAGCACCGGGGGACTAGCGGGGGCCTTAGATACGCAGTATTTT. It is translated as CASTGGLAGALDTQYF.

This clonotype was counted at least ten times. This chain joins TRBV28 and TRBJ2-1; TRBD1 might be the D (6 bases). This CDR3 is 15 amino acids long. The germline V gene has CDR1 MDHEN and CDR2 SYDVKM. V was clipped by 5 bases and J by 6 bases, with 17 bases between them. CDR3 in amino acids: CASSPQGFGFNEQFF. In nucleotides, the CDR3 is TGTGCCAGCAGTCCCCAGGGGTTCGGGTTCAATGAGCAGTTCTTC.

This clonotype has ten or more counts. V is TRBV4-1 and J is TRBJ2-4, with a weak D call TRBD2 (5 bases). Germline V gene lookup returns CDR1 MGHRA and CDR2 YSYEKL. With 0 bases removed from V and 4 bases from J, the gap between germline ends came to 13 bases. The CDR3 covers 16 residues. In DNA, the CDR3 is TGCGCCAGCAGCCAAGAACCGGGATGGGCAAAAAACATTCAGTACTTC. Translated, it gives CASSQEPGWAKNIQYF.

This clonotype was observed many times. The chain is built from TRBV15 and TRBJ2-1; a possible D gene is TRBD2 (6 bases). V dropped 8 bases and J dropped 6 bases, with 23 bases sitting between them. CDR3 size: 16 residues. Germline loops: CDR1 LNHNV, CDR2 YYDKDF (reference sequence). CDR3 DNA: TGTGCCACCTCGATGGTTCCCCGGGAGACGGGCAATGAGCAGTTCTTC. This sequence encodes CATSMVPRETGNEQFF. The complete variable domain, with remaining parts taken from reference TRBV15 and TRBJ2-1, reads DAMVIQNPRYQVTQFGKPVTLSCSQTLNHNVMYWYQQKSSQAPKLLFHYYDKDFNNEADTPDNFQSRRPNTSFCFLDIRSPGLGDTAMYLCATSMVPRETGNEQFFGPGTRLTVL.

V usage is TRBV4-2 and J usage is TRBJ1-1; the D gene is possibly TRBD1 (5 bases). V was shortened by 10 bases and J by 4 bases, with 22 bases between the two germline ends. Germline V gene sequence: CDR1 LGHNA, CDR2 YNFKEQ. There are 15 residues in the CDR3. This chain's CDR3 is CAIGDAGEGSTEAFF. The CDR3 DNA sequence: TGTGCCATCGGCGACGCGGGGGAAGGTAGCACTGAAGCTTTCTTT.

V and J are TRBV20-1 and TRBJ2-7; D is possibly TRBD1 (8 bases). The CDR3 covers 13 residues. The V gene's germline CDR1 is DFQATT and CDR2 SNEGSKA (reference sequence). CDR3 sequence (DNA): TGCAGCTGCACGGGACAGGCGGGGGACGAGCAGTACTTC. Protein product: CSCTGQAGDEQYF.

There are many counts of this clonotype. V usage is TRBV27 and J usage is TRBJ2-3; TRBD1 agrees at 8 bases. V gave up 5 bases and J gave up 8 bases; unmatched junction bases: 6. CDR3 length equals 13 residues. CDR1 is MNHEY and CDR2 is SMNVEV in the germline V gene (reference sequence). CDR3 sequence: CASSLGQAGTQYF. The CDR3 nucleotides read TGTGCCAGCAGTCTGGGACAGGCAGGTACGCAGTATTTT.

The CDR3 reads CASSLVGRRVQRNTEAFF. CDR3 sequence (DNA): TGCGCCAGCAGCTTGGTGGGGCGCCGGGTACAGAGGAACACTGAAGCTTTCTTT. The rearrangement links TRBV5-1 to TRBJ1-1; TRBD1 might be the D (5 bases). The length of the CDR3 is 18 residues. In germline, CDR1 is SGHRS, CDR2 YFSETQ. V lost 0 bases and J lost 1, with 19 bases in between.

In DNA, the CDR3 is TGTGCCAGCAGCTCGACCCAAAGGGACCCGGCGGGCTATGGCTACACCTTC. Its translation: CASSSTQRDPAGYGYTF. The V gene is TRBV5-6, the J gene TRBJ1-2, with D possibly TRBD1 on 5 matching bases. Deletions cut 3 bases from V and 4 bases from J, with 22 bases between. Germline assignment: CDR1 SGHDT and CDR2 YYEEEE. CDR3 size: 17 residues.

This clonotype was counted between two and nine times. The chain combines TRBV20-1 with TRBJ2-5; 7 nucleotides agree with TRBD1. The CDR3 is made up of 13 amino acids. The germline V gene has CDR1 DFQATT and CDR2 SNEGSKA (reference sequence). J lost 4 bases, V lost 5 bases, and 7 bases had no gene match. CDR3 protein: CSAYRGSGETQYF. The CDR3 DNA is TGCAGTGCTTACAGGGGATCGGGAGAGACCCAGTACTTC.

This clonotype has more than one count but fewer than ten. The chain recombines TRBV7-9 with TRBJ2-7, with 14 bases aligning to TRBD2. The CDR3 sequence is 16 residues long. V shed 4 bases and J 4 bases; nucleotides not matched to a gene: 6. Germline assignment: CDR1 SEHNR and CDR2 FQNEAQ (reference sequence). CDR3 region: CASSSLGLAGVYEQYF. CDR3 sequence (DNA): TGTGCCAGCAGCTCCCTGGGACTAGCGGGAGTTTACGAGCAGTACTTC.

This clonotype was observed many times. The CDR3 coding sequence is TGTGCCAGCCGAGGACAGGGGAACCCCTACGAGCAGTACTTC. It codes for CASRGQGNPYEQYF. The V and J genes are TRBV28 and TRBJ2-7, with TRBD1 identical over 9 bases. Looked up from germline, CDR1 is MDHEN and CDR2 is SYDVKM. The V and J ends lost 8 bases and 2 bases, in that order; junction bases with no gene match: 7. The CDR3 totals 14 residues.

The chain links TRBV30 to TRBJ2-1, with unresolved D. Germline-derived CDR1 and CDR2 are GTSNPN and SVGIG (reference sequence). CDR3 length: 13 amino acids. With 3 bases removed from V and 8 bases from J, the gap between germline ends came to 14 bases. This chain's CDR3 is CAWRGRSLDEQFF. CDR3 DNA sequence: TGTGCCTGGAGAGGCAGGTCGTTAGATGAGCAGTTCTTC.

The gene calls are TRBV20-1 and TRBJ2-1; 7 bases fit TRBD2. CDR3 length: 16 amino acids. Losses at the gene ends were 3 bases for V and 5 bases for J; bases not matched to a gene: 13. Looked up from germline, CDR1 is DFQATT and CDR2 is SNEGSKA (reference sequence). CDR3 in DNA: TGCAGTGCTAGTTCCCACGGACTAGTGGCCCACAATGAGCAGTTCTTC. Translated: CSASSHGLVAHNEQFF.

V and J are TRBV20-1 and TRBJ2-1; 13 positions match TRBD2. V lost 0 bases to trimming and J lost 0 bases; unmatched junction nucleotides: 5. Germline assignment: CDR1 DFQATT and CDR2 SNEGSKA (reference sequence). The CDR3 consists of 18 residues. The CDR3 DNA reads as TGCAGTGCTAGAGATGGGACTAGCGGGACCAGCTCCTACAATGAGCAGTTCTTC. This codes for CSARDGTSGTSSYNEQFF.

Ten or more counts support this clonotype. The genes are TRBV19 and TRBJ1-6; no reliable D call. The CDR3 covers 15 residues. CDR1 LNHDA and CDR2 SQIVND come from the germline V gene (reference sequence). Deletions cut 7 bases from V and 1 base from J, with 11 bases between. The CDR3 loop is CASTTSGSYNSPLHF. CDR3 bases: TGTGCCAGTACCACGTCTGGATCCTATAATTCACCCCTCCACTTT.

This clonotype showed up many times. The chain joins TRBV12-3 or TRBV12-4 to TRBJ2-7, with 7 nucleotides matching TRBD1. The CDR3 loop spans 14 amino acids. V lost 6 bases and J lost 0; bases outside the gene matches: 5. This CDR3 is CASRYRGHSYEQYF. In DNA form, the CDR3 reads TGTGCCAGCAGGTACAGGGGCCACTCCTACGAGCAGTACTTC.

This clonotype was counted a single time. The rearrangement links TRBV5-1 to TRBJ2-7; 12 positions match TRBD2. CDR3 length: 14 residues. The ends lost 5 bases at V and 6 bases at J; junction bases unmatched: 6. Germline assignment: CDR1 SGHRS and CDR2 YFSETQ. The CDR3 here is CASRLTSGSREQYF. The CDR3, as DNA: TGCGCCAGCAGGTTGACTAGCGGGAGCCGCGAGCAGTACTTC.

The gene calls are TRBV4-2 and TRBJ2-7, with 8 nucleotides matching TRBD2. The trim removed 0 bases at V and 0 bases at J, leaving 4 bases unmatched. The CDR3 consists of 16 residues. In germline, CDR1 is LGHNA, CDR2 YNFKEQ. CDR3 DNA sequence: TGTGCCAGCAGCCAAGATGCCGCGGGGGGCTCCTACGAGCAGTACTTC. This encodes CASSQDAAGGSYEQYF.